This TCR beta chain was captured in a study of radiation and T cells in renal cell carcinoma. The overall study: Nephrectomy followed 15 Gy stereotactic body radiation by 4 weeks.

Broader study findings: Baseline intratumoral clonotype presence is unknown without pretreatment biopsies.

Time point described: blood 2 weeks post-SBRT. The sample's treatment: 15 Gy SBRT to primary tumor, nephrectomy 4 weeks later. The patient's renal cell carcinoma had clear cell pathology. Only in-frame clones appear in the TCRdb table, and some are missing; sequencing was by immunoSEQ multiplex PCR. This sample has 70,000 to 100,000 clones; about 86% occur once, and the top ten carry 22%. There are a few counts of this clone. Antigen: not known. The V gene's germline CDR1 is WNHNN and CDR2 SYGVQD (reference sequence). The V end was cut by 5 bases, the J end by 4 bases, with 11 bases between. The CDR3 length is 13 residues.

The TCR originated in a woman between 45 and 65 years old with renal cell carcinoma. Sequencing was performed on blood, taken from a patient whose treatment included radiotherapy and nephrectomy. The chain carries TRBV10-1 and TRBJ1-2; D is possibly TRBD1 (5 bases). This CDR3 is CASSPTVSYGYTF. DNA for the CDR3: TGCGCCAGCAGTCCGACAGTTTCCTATGGCTACACCTTC.